This TCR beta chain comes out of a study of siplizumab effects on memory and regulatory T cells. Whole-study findings and limits: Alloreactive sequences tracing back to unstimulated CD4+ memory cells fell significantly with siplizumab. The study did not confirm that proliferating Tregs from siplizumab cultures were suppressive.

Comments on this clone: Its antigen is undetermined.

Assaying covered 85,000 to 100,000 TCR templates per sample. Assay used: immunoSEQ multiplex PCR; TCRdb lists only in-frame clones, some missing. The sample records approximately 120,000 clones, around 92% being singletons. From germline, CDR1 is MNHNY and CDR2 SVGAGI (reference sequence). The CDR3 is 15 residues long. Trimming removed 5 bases from V and 2 bases from J; junction bases left unmatched: 6. The gene calls are TRBV6-6 and TRBJ2-5, with 9 bases aligning to TRBD1. Sequenced material: Tregs sorted from blood. The TCR was taken from a human donor in good health. CDR3 nucleotides: TGTGCCAGCAGTCGGGACAGGGACCTACAAGAGACCCAGTACTTC. Amino acid sequence: CASSRDRDLQETQYF.